This TCR beta chain originates from a study of blood T cell repertoires in COVID-19. V shed 4 bases and J 6 bases; nucleotides not matched to a gene: 2. The CDR3 length is 14 residues. The germline V gene has CDR1 MDHEN and CDR2 SYDVKM. As originally analysed: Cell counts per sample came from amplifying reference gene primers. Libraries were prepared by immunoSEQ multiplex PCR; TCRdb keeps only in-frame clonotypes and omits some of them. V and J calls plus clone size are reproduced from that table; the DNA served to infer D and trimming. The sample records tens of thousands of clones, approximately 84% being singletons.

The material sequenced was peripheral blood. The clonotype originates from a man in his 70s with active COVID-19. The chain couples TRBV28 to TRBJ1-5; 11 bases map to TRBD1. The CDR3 coding sequence is TGTGCCAGCAGTTATGGGACAGGGGGTCAGCCCCAGCATTTT. It codes for CASSYGTGGQPQHF. Filled out from reference TRBV28 and TRBJ1-5, the complete variable domain reads DVKVTQSSRYLVKRTGEKVFLECVQDMDHENMFWYRQDPGLGLRLIYFSYDVKMKEKGDIPEGYSVSREKKERFSLILESASTNQTSMYLCASSYGTGGQPQHFGDGTRLSIL.